These 13 T cell receptor beta chains were sequenced from one sample in a study of blood T cell repertoires in COVID-19. Sequenced by immunoSEQ multiplex PCR; TCRdb stores in-frame clones only, minus some. Of 42,000 or so clones listed, around 80% are singletons. The sequencing input was peripheral blood. These receptors were obtained from an elderly man with acute or convalescent COVID-19.

Only a few counts were recorded for this clone. J is TRBJ2-1 and V is TRBV5-8; D gene ambiguous. The V gene lost 2 bases and the J gene lost 6 bases, with 3 bases spanning the gap. The germline V gene has CDR1 SGHTS and CDR2 YDEGEE. The CDR3 runs 11 residues. The CDR3 DNA follows: TGTGCCAGCAGCTTTCGCAATGAGCAGTTCTTC. Translation gives CASSFRNEQFF.

The rearrangement links TRBV28 to TRBJ1-5, with 7 bases that match TRBD1. Germline trimming cut 4 bases from V and 0 bases from J; bases unmatched to any gene: 6. The CDR3 runs 16 residues. From germline, CDR1 is MDHEN and CDR2 SYDVKM. The CDR3 spells CASSSPRTGSNQPQHF. DNA for the CDR3: TGTGCCAGCAGTTCACCCCGGACAGGTAGCAATCAGCCCCAGCATTTT.

A single count supports this clone. V and J are TRBV5-4 and TRBJ2-2, with 12 bases lining up with TRBD1. Germline CDR1 is SGHNT and CDR2 is YYREEE (reference sequence). There are 19 residues in the CDR3. Trimming cost V 6 bases and J 1 base; bases outside gene matches: 13. CDR3 loop: CASKPMGTGGIENTGELFF. As DNA, the CDR3 is TGTGCCAGCAAACCTATGGGGACAGGGGGCATAGAGAACACCGGGGAGCTGTTTTTT.

The CDR3 reads CASSYFRGYEQYF. DNA for the CDR3: TGTGCCAGCAGTTACTTCAGGGGGTACGAGCAGTACTTC. The J gene is TRBJ2-7, the V gene TRBV28; TRBD1 matches 7 bases. The ends lost 4 bases at V and 4 bases at J; junction bases unmatched: 4. CDR3 length: 13 residues. CDR1 MDHEN and CDR2 SYDVKM come from the germline V gene.

This chain joins TRBV10-3 and TRBJ1-5; 7 bases map to TRBD1. The CDR3 has 13 amino acids. The ends lost 6 bases at V and 6 bases at J; junction bases unmatched: 5. Germline V gives CDR1 ENHRY, CDR2 SYGVKD. The DNA for the CDR3 is TGTGCCATCAGGAGGGGGCTTGGTCAGCCCCAGCATTTT. This gives the protein CAIRRGLGQPQHF.

The chain's CDR3 is CASSLGGEANEKLFF. The CDR3 region has the DNA TGTGCCAGCAGCTTGGGCGGGGAAGCTAATGAAAAACTGTTTTTT. The rearrangement uses TRBV5-4 and TRBJ1-4, with unresolved D. The CDR3 contains 15 residues. Looked up from germline, CDR1 is SGHNT and CDR2 is YYREEE (reference sequence). The germline V and J ends were trimmed by 0 bases and 3 bases, with 9 bases remaining between them. Looking up the rest from reference TRBV5-4 and TRBJ1-4 gives the full variable domain: ETGVTQSPTHLIKTRGQQVTLRCSSQSGHNTVSWYQQALGQGPQFIFQYYREEENGRGNFPPRFSGLQFPNYSSELNVNALELDDSALYLCASSLGGEANEKLFFGSGTQLSVL.

The V call is TRBV6-5, the J call TRBJ2-3; 9 bases line up with TRBD1. Trimming removed 7 bases from V and 3 bases from J; junction bases left unmatched: 2. Germline V gene sequence: CDR1 MNHEY, CDR2 SVGAGI. The CDR3 consists of 13 residues. In nucleotides, the CDR3 is TGTGCCAGCAACAGGGGGCCTACAGATACGCAGTATTTT. As protein: CASNRGPTDTQYF.

DNA of the CDR3: TGTGCCAGCAGCGTAAATCCTCCCCTAGCGGGGGGACTCTACGAGCAGTACTTC. Protein product: CASSVNPPLAGGLYEQYF. The chain has TRBV9 and TRBJ2-7; 11 positions match TRBD2. The CDR3 contains 18 residues. The ends lost 1 base at V and 3 bases at J; junction bases unmatched: 12. Germline V gene lookup returns CDR1 SGDLS and CDR2 YYNGEE.

V usage is TRBV6-1 and J usage is TRBJ1-2; D possibly corresponds to TRBD1 (5 bases). The CDR3 extends over 13 amino acids. Per the germline V gene, CDR1 is MNHNS and CDR2 is SASEGT. Trimming pared 3 bases from V and 8 bases from J, leaving 13 bases between. The CDR3: CASSEEGIGGYTF. The CDR3, as DNA: TGTGCCAGCAGTGAGGAGGGGATAGGCGGCTACACCTTC.

Here the CDR3 DNA reads TGCGCCAGCAGCCGGTCCCTAGGCGACTACGAGCAGTACTTC. Translating it yields CASSRSLGDYEQYF. The chain uses TRBV4-1 and TRBJ2-7; D gene ambiguous. The CDR3 sequence is 14 residues long. Deletions cut 4 bases from V and 3 bases from J, with 13 bases between. The germline gives CDR1 MGHRA, CDR2 YSYEKL.

CDR3 region: CASSSTAQDTEAFF. The CDR3, as DNA: TGTGCCAGCTCCTCGACAGCCCAGGACACTGAAGCTTTCTTT. V is TRBV25-1 and J is TRBJ1-1, with D possibly being TRBD1 (5 bases). V lost 8 bases, J lost 3 bases, and 16 bases lay in between. The CDR3 contains 14 residues. Germline V gene sequence: CDR1 MGHDK, CDR2 SYGVNS.

The chain is built from TRBV2 and TRBJ1-3, with TRBD1 matching 9 bases. The V segment lost 5 bases and the J segment 6 bases; nucleotides outside the gene matches: 11. In germline, CDR1 is SNHLY, CDR2 FYNNEI. This CDR3 is built from 16 residues. This CDR3 is CASSSVGTGRLNTIYF. The CDR3 DNA reads TGTGCCAGCAGTTCGGTCGGGACAGGGCGTCTAAACACCATATATTTT.

The chain combines TRBV5-5 with TRBJ1-4, with TRBD1 matching over 7 bases. The CDR3 consists of 13 residues. The ends lost 4 bases at V and 7 bases at J; junction bases unmatched: 4. CDR1 is SGHKS and CDR2 is YYEKEE in the germline V gene (reference sequence). This chain's CDR3 is CASSDDRAEKLFF. The CDR3 DNA sequence: TGTGCCAGCAGCGACGACAGGGCTGAAAAACTGTTTTTT.